This record looks at one T cell receptor beta chain sequence and its context. The antigen is unknown. The method was immunoSEQ multiplex PCR; TCRdb's version includes in-frame clones alone and lacks a portion of them. Seen here are 2.5 million or so clones, approximately 92% observed once, and the top ten hold about 0.13%. This record comes from a study of shared clonotypes between healthy human individuals. Study outcomes and limitations: Large depth notwithstanding, sorted-subset sequencing proved incomplete by rarefaction.

CDR1 and CDR2 from the germline V gene are MGHDK and SYGVNS. V gave up 4 bases and J gave up 3 bases, with 17 bases separating them. This CDR3 spans 16 amino acids. Sequences were obtained from naive CD4+ T cells sorted from blood. This sample's subset: CD45RA+ positively selected. The chain joins TRBV25-1 to TRBJ2-3; D is possibly TRBD1 or TRBD2 (5 bases each). The sequence was obtained from a man between 18 and 35 years old in good health. The CDR3 loop reads CASSGGREDWTDTQYF. In nucleotides, the CDR3 is TGTGCCAGCAGTGGGGGACGCGAGGACTGGACAGATACGCAGTATTTT.